The sequence of this TCR beta chain was determined in a study of blood T cell repertoires in COVID-19. The CDR3 consists of 13 residues. The ends were cut back, 2 bases at V and 0 bases at J, with 8 bases in the middle. Germline assignment: CDR1 GTSNPN and CDR2 SVGIG (reference sequence). Data came from immunoSEQ multiplex PCR; TCRdb stores just in-frame clones and leaves some out. The table lists 100,000 to 150,000 clones, roughly 80% of them singletons. The sequence was obtained from a woman in her fifties or sixties with acute or convalescent COVID-19. The V and J genes are TRBV30 and TRBJ2-7, with D unresolved. Sequencing was carried out using peripheral blood. The CDR3 sequence is CAWSKSGSYEQYF. The DNA of the CDR3 is TGTGCCTGGAGTAAATCGGGCTCCTACGAGCAGTACTTC.